This T cell receptor beta chain originates from a study of molecular identifiers for immune sequencing clone quantification. Study details: Split five ways in replicates, RNA from around 18,000 or 91,000 naive CD8 cells had four portions sequenced.

The CDR3 contains 15 residues. The V end lost 5 bases, the J end lost 3 bases, and 11 bases lay between the germline ends. Looked up from germline, CDR1 is PRHDT and CDR2 is FYEKMQ (reference sequence). This clonotype was detected many times. What it binds is not known. The study's findings and limits: In CMV-specific effectors, clones above 20 copies held over 99% of molecules; naive, under 1%.

Generation of bulk TCR libraries relied on previously described methods and listed TCR primers. Using its own MiXCR run on the PCR reads, TCRdb lists one record per CDR3 protein. The sample holds about 640,000 distinct CDR3 sequences; 15% to 20% are singletons and the top ten take roughly 0.83%. Material: naive CD8+ T cells from blood, with Jurkat cell RNA spiked in. Subset described: FACS-sorted CD8+CD4-CCR7+CD45RA+ naive T cells. V usage is TRBV13 and J usage is TRBJ2-6; TRBD1 is a possible D gene (5 bases). The TCR originated in a human donor in good health. Some libraries in this study had Jurkat cell RNA spiked in. In nucleotides, the CDR3 is TGTGCCAGCAGCACCCCAGGGTTTGGGGCCAACGTCCTGACTTTC. Encoded protein: CASSTPGFGANVLTF.